The 24 T cell receptor beta chains below come from one sample, sequenced in a study of shared clonotypes between healthy human individuals. Assay used: immunoSEQ multiplex PCR; TCRdb lists only in-frame clones, some missing. The data hold some 900,000 clones, with around three quarters observed a single time. The sequenced material came from memory CD4+ T cells sorted from blood. The subset was: CD45RA-negative fraction. Every receptor here comes from a man aged 18 to 29 in good health.

The V and J genes are TRBV7-8 and TRBJ1-2; D remains ambiguous. The CDR3 consists of 15 residues. CDR1 and CDR2 (germline): SGHVS, FQNEAQ. The V gene lost 1 base and the J gene lost 4 bases, with 13 bases spanning the gap. The CDR3 loop reads CASSLEWERGYGYTF. In DNA form, the CDR3 reads TGTGCCAGCAGCTTAGAATGGGAGCGAGGCTATGGCTACACCTTC. Full variable domain (remainder filled in from reference TRBV7-8 and TRBJ1-2): GAGVSQSPRYKVAKRGQDVALRCDPISGHVSLFWYQQALGQGPEFLTYFQNEAQLDKSGLPSDRFFAERPEGSVSTLKIQRTQQEDSAVYLCASSLEWERGYGYTFGSGTRLTVV.

About this clone itself: The same CDR3 is also encoded by other DNA sequences in this sample. J is TRBJ1-1 and V is TRBV6-6; a possible D gene is TRBD1 (5 bases). Germline V lookup: CDR1 MNHNY, CDR2 SVGAGI (reference sequence). This CDR3 contains 14 residues. V was clipped by 0 bases and J by 6 bases, with 11 bases between them. The CDR3 loop is CASSYSGGKAEAFF. CDR3 DNA: TGTGCCAGCAGTTACTCTGGGGGAAAGGCTGAAGCTTTCTTT.

This sequence joins TRBV6-1 and TRBJ2-6; a weak D match, TRBD2 (6 bases). This CDR3 spans 17 amino acids. The V end was cut by 0 bases, the J end by 4 bases, with 13 bases between. Germline CDR1 and CDR2: MNHNS and SASEGT. The CDR3 DNA reads as TGTGCCAGCAGTGAAGCCCCAGGAGGGAAGGGGGCCAACGTCCTGACTTTC. Translation: CASSEAPGGKGANVLTF.

This chain links TRBV7-9 with TRBJ2-2; possible D gene TRBD1, 6 bases. This CDR3 is built from 16 residues. The germline V and J ends were trimmed by 1 base and 1 base, with 10 bases remaining between them. From germline, CDR1 is SEHNR and CDR2 FQNEAQ (reference sequence). The CDR3 coding sequence is TGTGCCAGCAGCTTAGTGGGGACACAGAACACCGGGGAGCTGTTTTTT. Its protein product is CASSLVGTQNTGELFF.

This clone came up a few times. The CDR3 loop reads CASTTHSGKNIQYF. CDR3 DNA sequence: TGTGCCAGTACCACCCACTCCGGTAAAAACATTCAGTACTTC. This sequence joins TRBV19 and TRBJ2-4; no reliable D call. The V gene lost 7 bases and the J gene lost 4 bases, with 14 bases spanning the gap. This CDR3 comprises 14 residues. Germline values: CDR1 LNHDA, CDR2 SQIVND (reference sequence).

This chain joins TRBV9 and TRBJ2-5; D possibly uses TRBD1 or TRBD2 (5 bases each). Germline CDR1 reads SGDLS; CDR2 reads YYNGEE. The ends were cut back, 3 bases at V and 3 bases at J, with 18 bases in the middle. The CDR3 is made up of 16 amino acids. The DNA for the CDR3 is TGTGCCAGCAGCGCGACACGGGACCAGAGAAAAGAGACCCAGTACTTC. Protein sequence: CASSATRDQRKETQYF.

The chain employs TRBV29-1 and TRBJ2-7; tentative D call: TRBD1 (6 bases). CDR3 length equals 13 residues. The germline V gene encodes CDR1 SQVTM and CDR2 ANQGSEA. V lost 5 bases and J lost 1, with 12 bases in between. The CDR3 DNA follows: TGCAGCGTTATGACAGGAGGATCCTACGAGCAGTACTTC. Translated, it gives CSVMTGGSYEQYF.

A remark on this clone: Other DNA sequences from this sample encode an identical CDR3 as well. Here the CDR3 reads CASSQGQLNEKLFF. The DNA of the CDR3 is TGCGCCAGCAGCCAGGGACAGCTTAATGAAAAACTGTTTTTT. The rearrangement links TRBV5-1 to TRBJ1-4; 7 positions match TRBD1. CDR3 size: 14 residues. V lost 4 bases, J lost 4 bases, and 4 bases stayed unmatched. Germline lookup yields CDR1 SGHRS and CDR2 YFSETQ.

This clone was found once. V and J are TRBV10-3 and TRBJ1-2; D is ambiguous. The CDR3 totals 12 residues. Germline V lookup: CDR1 ENHRY, CDR2 SYGVKD. Between the trimmed V and J ends, which lost 7 bases and 7 bases, there was a span of 13 bases. The CDR3 nucleotides are TGTGCCATCAACCCCACGACGGGTGGCTACACCTTC. It encodes CAINPTTGGYTF.

The chain combines TRBV7-9 with TRBJ1-1; 9 bases fit TRBD1. The CDR3 loop spans 14 amino acids. V lost 1 base and J lost 5; bases outside the gene matches: 2. Germline-derived CDR1 and CDR2 are SEHNR and FQNEAQ (reference sequence). CDR3 coding DNA: TGTGCCAGCAGCTTAGGGACAGGGGTGACTGAAGCTTTCTTT. This gives the protein CASSLGTGVTEAFF. The whole variable domain, remainder taken from reference TRBV7-9 and TRBJ1-1, is DTGVSQNPRHKITKRGQNVTFRCDPISEHNRLYWYRQTLGQGPEFLTYFQNEAQLEKSRLLSDRFSAERPKGSFSTLEIQRTEQGDSAMYLCASSLGTGVTEAFFGQGTRLTVV.

This chain joins TRBV9 and TRBJ2-5, with D perhaps TRBD1 or TRBD2 (6 bases each). Per the germline V gene, CDR1 is SGDLS and CDR2 is YYNGEE. The CDR3 loop spans 16 amino acids. V gave up 3 bases and J gave up 0 bases, with 15 bases separating them. This CDR3 reads CASSAGDLMNQETQYF. For the CDR3, the DNA is TGTGCCAGCAGCGCAGGGGACTTGATGAACCAAGAGACCCAGTACTTC.

This rearrangement joins TRBV19 to TRBJ2-1, with 10 bases matching TRBD2. The germline V gene has CDR1 LNHDA and CDR2 SQIVND (reference sequence). The V gene end was trimmed by 5 bases and the J gene end by 6 bases; junction bases not matched to a gene: 10. This CDR3 contains 16 residues. The CDR3 reads CASSGTASGRINEQFF. Written as DNA, the CDR3 is TGTGCCAGTAGTGGAACCGCTAGCGGGAGAATCAATGAGCAGTTCTTC.

The chain uses TRBV10-3 and TRBJ1-3; D call uncertain. The ends were cut back, 7 bases at V and 1 base at J, with 8 bases in the middle. Germline V gene lookup returns CDR1 ENHRY and CDR2 SYGVKD. The CDR3 totals 13 residues. CDR3: CAIKESSGNTIYF. CDR3 bases: TGTGCCATCAAAGAGTCATCTGGAAACACCATATATTTT.

This clone occurred once. This CDR3 reads CASKLDSNSNQPQHF. The CDR3 nucleotides are TGTGCCAGCAAATTGGACAGTAATAGCAATCAGCCCCAGCATTTT. The chain combines TRBV6-6 with TRBJ1-5; D might be TRBD1 (6 bases). This CDR3 is 15 amino acids long. Trimming removed 7 bases at V and 0 bases at J, with 13 bases between. Germline CDR1 and CDR2: MNHNY and SVGAGI (reference sequence).

This clone was seen only once. A far larger clone is one base from this, pointing to a likely read error. Other DNA sequences of this sample code for an identical CDR3. The genes are TRBV28 and TRBJ2-7; TRBD2 matches 9 bases. The CDR3 is 14 amino acids. V lost 5 bases and J lost 6; bases outside the gene matches: 8. Germline V gene data show CDR1 as MDHEN and CDR2 as SYDVKM. The CDR3 DNA reads TGTGCCAGCAGTAAAGCGGGGGGATCCCCCGAGCAGTACTTC. Translation: CASSKAGGSPEQYF.

On this clone itself: The sample contains more than one DNA sequence encoding this CDR3. This sequence joins TRBV18 and TRBJ2-7; D perhaps matches TRBD1 (6 bases). The germline V and J ends were trimmed by 6 bases and 0 bases, with 12 bases remaining between them. Germline CDR1 is KGHSH and CDR2 is LQKENI. There are 14 residues in the CDR3. In DNA form, the CDR3 reads TGTGCCAGCTCCCCGGACAGAAACTCCTACGAGCAGTACTTC. Translated: CASSPDRNSYEQYF.

The genes are TRBV7-8 and TRBJ1-2; no firm D call. Germline V lookup: CDR1 SGHVS, CDR2 FQNEAQ. The CDR3 totals 14 residues. The V and J ends lost 0 bases and 4 bases respectively, with 9 bases between them. The CDR3 region has the DNA TGTGCCAGCAGCTTAGCGAAGGACCTCTATGGCTACACCTTC. Translation gives CASSLAKDLYGYTF.

This clone has just one count. The J gene is TRBJ2-2, the V gene TRBV5-1; maybe TRBD2 (6 bases). The CDR3 has 14 amino acids. V lost 7 bases and J lost 4, with 14 bases in between. From germline, CDR1 is SGHRS and CDR2 YFSETQ. CDR3 residues: CASLEGPGTGELFF. CDR3 coding DNA: TGCGCCAGCCTGGAGGGTCCGGGCACCGGGGAGCTGTTTTTT.

The chain joins TRBV27 to TRBJ1-4; the D gene is possibly TRBD1 (6 bases). CDR3 length: 16 residues. V gave up 5 bases and J gave up 4 bases, with 17 bases separating them. Germline V CDR1 and CDR2: MNHEY, SMNVEV (reference sequence). The CDR3, as DNA: TGTGCCAGCAGTCCCCTGGGGGCAGGAATTAATGAAAAACTGTTTTTT. Its protein is CASSPLGAGINEKLFF.

CDR3 DNA sequence: TGTGCCAGCAGCAGTGTTTATACGCAGTATTTT. As protein: CASSSVYTQYF. The rearrangement joins TRBV9 to TRBJ2-3; the D is unclear. V gave up 4 bases and J gave up 7 bases, with 7 bases separating them. CDR3 length: 11 amino acids. The V gene's germline CDR1 is SGDLS and CDR2 YYNGEE.

The chain recombines TRBV14 with TRBJ2-3; no definite D call. Trimming took off 0 bases at V and 0 bases at J, with 13 bases between the two ends. The CDR3 is 17 amino acids. The germline gives CDR1 SGHDN, CDR2 FVKESK. The CDR3 DNA reads as TGTGCCAGCAGCCAAGATCACATTAAGACTAGCACAGATACGCAGTATTTT. Translated, it gives CASSQDHIKTSTDTQYF. The full variable domain, completed using reference TRBV14 and TRBJ2-3, is EAGVTQFPSHSVIEKGQTVTLRCDPISGHDNLYWYRRVMGKEIKFLLHFVKESKQDESGMPNNRFLAERTGGTYSTLKVQPAELEDSGVYFCASSQDHIKTSTDTQYFGPGTRLTVL.

Points on this clone: Other DNA sequences in the same sample also yield this CDR3. The chain combines TRBV28 with TRBJ1-5; no clear D gene. Germline V CDR1 and CDR2: MDHEN, SYDVKM. CDR3 length equals 13 residues. With 6 bases removed from V and 0 bases from J, the gap between germline ends came to 6 bases. CDR3 residues: CASSTHSNQPQHF. The CDR3 DNA is TGTGCCAGCAGCACTCATAGCAATCAGCCCCAGCATTTT.

Concerning this clone itself: This specimen includes other DNA sequences encoding the same CDR3. The gene calls are TRBV18 and TRBJ1-3; no clear D gene. The V end was cut by 3 bases, the J end by 0 bases, with 9 bases between. The CDR3 contains 15 residues. In germline, CDR1 is KGHSH, CDR2 LQKENI. The CDR3 coding sequence is TGTGCCAGCTCACCGGGAGGGAGCTCTGGAAACACCATATATTTT. It is translated as CASSPGGSSGNTIYF.

This sequence joins TRBV12-5 and TRBJ2-3, with TRBD2 as a possible D gene (6 bases). V was clipped by 7 bases and J by 3 bases, with 17 bases between them. The germline V gene has CDR1 LGHNT and CDR2 FRNRAP. This CDR3 contains 15 residues. The chain's CDR3 is CASARGGKDTDTQYF. CDR3 DNA: TGTGCTAGTGCCCGGGGCGGGAAGGATACAGATACGCAGTATTTT.